What follows are 27 T cell receptor beta chains derived from one specimen sequenced in a study of cytomegalovirus exposure and HLA in healthy donors. The primer mix had 60 Vbeta and 13 Jbeta primers. Repertoires were generated with immunoSEQ multiplex PCR, while TCRdb's copy carries only in-frame clones and drops some. The repertoire has 200,000 to 250,000 clones, around 85% of them found once; the top ten carry about 1.7%. The specimen sequenced was PBMCs. These receptors were taken from a man aged 50 or older in good health and CMV-seronegative.

The chain joins TRBV28 to TRBJ2-7, with TRBD2 as a possible D gene (7 bases). CDR1 and CDR2 from the germline V gene are MDHEN and SYDVKM. The CDR3 length is 14 residues. Trimming took 6 bases from V and 3 from J, leaving 15 bases between them. As DNA, the CDR3 is TGTGCCAGCAGCAAGGGGGGGAGTAGCTACGAGCAGTACTTC. This codes for CASSKGGSSYEQYF.

This chain joins TRBV11-2 and TRBJ2-4, with D possibly TRBD1 on 5 matching bases. The germline V gene encodes CDR1 SGHAT and CDR2 FQNNGV. The CDR3 loop spans 13 amino acids. The V gene lost 4 bases and the J gene lost 4 bases, with 8 bases spanning the gap. The CDR3: CASSSYRKNIQYF. The CDR3 nucleotides read TGTGCCAGCAGCTCCTACAGGAAAAACATTCAGTACTTC. The whole variable domain, filled in from reference TRBV11-2 and TRBJ2-4, reads EAGVAQSPRYKIIEKRQSVAFWCNPISGHATLYWYQQILGQGPKLLIQFQNNGVVDDSQLPKDRFSAERLKGVDSTLKIQPAKLEDSAVYLCASSSYRKNIQYFGAGTRLSVL.

The V and J genes are TRBV5-6 and TRBJ2-3; no clear D. Germline V CDR1 and CDR2: SGHDT, YYEEEE. Trimming pared 4 bases from V and 4 bases from J, leaving 16 bases between. The CDR3 is 15 residues long. The CDR3 bases are TGTGCCAGCAGCCTGCTGACTGGTATCGCAGATACGCAGTATTTT. Translating it yields CASSLLTGIADTQYF.

This clone was counted a single time. The DNA of the CDR3 is TGTGCCAGCAGCTTCCTTTACGAGCAGTACTTC. Protein: CASSFLYEQYF. J is TRBJ2-7 and V is TRBV11-2; D not certain. V shed 3 bases and J shed 4 bases, with 4 bases lying between them. Per the germline V gene, CDR1 is SGHAT and CDR2 is FQNNGV. The CDR3 covers 11 residues.

The rearrangement links TRBV28 to TRBJ2-3; 8 bases line up with TRBD2. Germline CDR1 and CDR2: MDHEN and SYDVKM. The CDR3 length is 14 residues. The V and J ends lost 8 bases and 4 bases, in that order; junction bases with no gene match: 8. As DNA, the CDR3 is TGTGCCAGCGGCTCGACTAGCGAGTCAGATACGCAGTATTTT. This sequence encodes CASGSTSESDTQYF.

This chain links TRBV28 with TRBJ1-2, with D possibly being TRBD1 (5 bases). The CDR3 sequence is 17 residues long. CDR1 and CDR2 (germline): MDHEN, SYDVKM. The ends were cut back, 2 bases at V and 7 bases at J, with 23 bases in the middle. CDR3 loop: CASSLGVGGNRGGGYTF. The CDR3 DNA follows: TGTGCCAGCAGTTTAGGGGTCGGGGGTAACCGCGGTGGTGGCTACACCTTC.

This chain connects TRBV7-3 to TRBJ2-1; 8 positions match TRBD2. Germline V gene sequence: CDR1 SGHTA, CDR2 FQGTGA. Trimming cost V 1 base and J 1 base; bases outside gene matches: 0. The CDR3 has 15 residues. The CDR3 sequence: CASSLKRESYNEQFF. The DNA of the CDR3 is TGTGCCAGCAGCTTAAAGCGGGAGTCCTACAATGAGCAGTTCTTC.

To note about this clone: The same CDR3 arises from other DNA sequences in this sample as well. The chain is built from TRBV27 and TRBJ2-1, with a tentative D call TRBD2 (6 bases). The CDR3 is made up of 14 amino acids. Trimming left V 3 bases short and J 3 bases short, with 9 bases between. CDR1 and CDR2 (germline): MNHEY, SMNVEV (reference sequence). CDR3 coding DNA: TGTGCCAGCAGTTTGGGGGGAGGCTACAATGAGCAGTTCTTC. Protein sequence: CASSLGGGYNEQFF.

This chain connects TRBV5-4 to TRBJ2-7; 11 nucleotides agree with TRBD2. This CDR3 spans 15 amino acids. The germline gives CDR1 SGHNT, CDR2 YYREEE (reference sequence). The J segment lost 4 bases and the V segment lost 0 bases, leaving 3 bases of the junction unmatched. CDR3 nucleotide sequence: TGTGCCAGCAGCTTGGTAGCGGGAGGGCCTTACGAGCAGTACTTC. Protein: CASSLVAGGPYEQYF. The entire variable domain, with the rest obtained from reference TRBV5-4 and TRBJ2-7, is as follows: ETGVTQSPTHLIKTRGQQVTLRCSSQSGHNTVSWYQQALGQGPQFIFQYYREEENGRGNFPPRFSGLQFPNYSSELNVNALELDDSALYLCASSLVAGGPYEQYFGPGTRLTVT.

This chain joins TRBV27 and TRBJ1-5; D is uncertain. Germline CDR1 reads MNHEY; CDR2 reads SMNVEV (reference sequence). This CDR3 is built from 12 residues. V was pared by 4 bases and J by 7 bases, with 8 bases between. CDR3 bases: TGTGCCAGCAGTTCCCTAGGACAGCCCCAGCATTTT. It specifies CASSSLGQPQHF.

CDR3 amino acids: CASSDSGTNTEAFF. Written as DNA, the CDR3 is TGTGCCAGCAGCGATTCCGGGACTAACACTGAAGCTTTCTTT. The chain carries TRBV6-5 and TRBJ1-1; D possibly corresponds to TRBD1 (5 bases). The CDR3 runs 14 residues. Between the trimmed V and J ends, which lost 6 bases and 2 bases, there was a span of 13 bases. The germline V gene has CDR1 MNHEY and CDR2 SVGAGI.

The chain combines TRBV2 with TRBJ2-5; 10 bases fit TRBD1. CDR3 length: 15 residues. CDR1 is SNHLY and CDR2 is FYNNEI in the germline V gene. Trimming cost V 6 bases and J 5 bases; bases outside gene matches: 9. CDR3 sequence: CASRLTGQGRETQYF. The CDR3 region has the DNA TGTGCCAGCAGGTTGACGGGACAGGGGCGGGAGACCCAGTACTTC.

This clone was seen only a few times. The rearrangement uses TRBV9 and TRBJ2-1; TRBD2 aligns across 8 bases. With 4 bases clipped from V and 6 bases from J, the junction kept 12 bases outside the gene matches. The CDR3 has 16 residues. Germline values: CDR1 SGDLS, CDR2 YYNGEE. CDR3 sequence (DNA): TGTGCCAGCAGCACTACTGGACTAGCCACGGGCAATGAGCAGTTCTTC. It specifies CASSTTGLATGNEQFF.

The chain combines TRBV30 with TRBJ2-2; 7 nucleotides line up with TRBD2. CDR1 is GTSNPN, CDR2 SVGIG, per germline (reference sequence). V shed 0 bases and J 6 bases; nucleotides not matched to a gene: 7. The CDR3 loop spans 15 amino acids. CDR3 DNA: TGTGCCTGGAGTGTCCGCGGGAGCGTCGCCGGGGAGCTGTTTTTT. Protein sequence: CAWSVRGSVAGELFF.

The J gene is TRBJ2-7, the V gene TRBV9; 8 nucleotides agree with TRBD1. From germline, CDR1 is SGDLS and CDR2 YYNGEE. The CDR3 spans 14 residues. The junction had 2 bases not matched to a gene; V was cut back by 0 bases and J by 3 bases. CDR3 region: CASSVGQGIYEQYF. The CDR3, as DNA: TGTGCCAGCAGCGTAGGACAGGGGATCTACGAGCAGTACTTC. The whole variable domain, filled in from reference TRBV9 and TRBJ2-7, reads DSGVTQTPKHLITATGQRVTLRCSPRSGDLSVYWYQQSLDQGLQFLIQYYNGEERAKGNILERFSAQQFPDLHSELNLSSLELGDSALYFCASSVGQGIYEQYFGPGTRLTVT.

The chain combines TRBV28 with TRBJ2-3; 8 bases fit TRBD1. From germline, CDR1 is MDHEN and CDR2 SYDVKM. V shed 8 bases and J 4 bases; nucleotides not matched to a gene: 14. The CDR3 is 16 residues long. The CDR3 coding sequence is TGTGCCAGCTGGGGGGCAGGGGGCAGTCTCGCAGATACGCAGTATTTT. Translated: CASWGAGGSLADTQYF. The full variable domain, with the rest looked up from reference TRBV28 and TRBJ2-3, is DVKVTQSSRYLVKRTGEKVFLECVQDMDHENMFWYRQDPGLGLRLIYFSYDVKMKEKGDIPEGYSVSREKKERFSLILESASTNQTSMYLCASWGAGGSLADTQYFGPGTRLTVL.

The CDR3 DNA is TGCGCCAGCGCCCGCTCATCCAACGAGCGGGAGACCCAGTACTTC. Translation gives CASARSSNERETQYF. This chain uses TRBV5-1 with TRBJ2-5, with D possibly matching TRBD2 (5 bases). Germline V gene sequence: CDR1 SGHRS, CDR2 YFSETQ. Trimming removed 7 bases at V and 5 bases at J, with 21 bases between. The CDR3 contains 15 residues.

The chain employs TRBV19 and TRBJ2-5, with 7 nucleotides matching TRBD1. The CDR3 runs 14 residues. The V gene's germline CDR1 is LNHDA and CDR2 SQIVND (reference sequence). The junction had 10 bases not matched to a gene; V was cut back by 7 bases and J by 5 bases. The DNA for the CDR3 is TGTGCCAGTAAGGGGACGACAGGGCGGGAGACCCAGTACTTC. The encoded protein is CASKGTTGRETQYF. Complete variable domain (other parts from reference TRBV19 and TRBJ2-5): DGGITQSPKYLFRKEGQNVTLSCEQNLNHDAMYWYRQDPGQGLRLIYYSQIVNDFQKGDIAEGYSVSREKKESFPLTVTSAQKNPTAFYLCASKGTTGRETQYFGPGTRLLVL.

This chain connects TRBV2 to TRBJ1-1; 7 bases match TRBD1. The CDR3 runs to 16 residues. CDR1 SNHLY and CDR2 FYNNEI come from the germline V gene. V lost 3 bases to trimming and J lost 5 bases; unmatched junction nucleotides: 12. In DNA form, the CDR3 reads TGTGCCAGCAGTGAGCGACCCGACAGGGTGGGGACTGAAGCTTTCTTT. Translating gives CASSERPDRVGTEAFF.

The chain has TRBV19 and TRBJ1-1; no definite D call. Per germline, CDR1 LNHDA and CDR2 SQIVND (reference sequence). Trimming removed 1 base at V and 0 bases at J, with 15 bases between. This CDR3 has 17 amino acids. The CDR3 is CASSIVARGVMNTEAFF. The CDR3 coding sequence is TGTGCCAGTAGTATAGTCGCTAGAGGAGTTATGAACACTGAAGCTTTCTTT.

This clone was counted a single time. The gene calls are TRBV28 and TRBJ2-1, with 10 bases identical to TRBD2. The CDR3 runs 15 residues. Germline trimming cut 3 bases from V and 5 bases from J; bases unmatched to any gene: 4. Per the germline V gene, CDR1 is MDHEN and CDR2 is SYDVKM. For the CDR3, the DNA is TGTGCCAGCAGTTTCGGGACTAGCGTAAACAATGAGCAGTTCTTC. Its protein product is CASSFGTSVNNEQFF.

This sequence joins TRBV5-1 and TRBJ2-5, with D unclear. Trimming took off 5 bases at V and 3 bases at J, with 14 bases between the two ends. CDR3 length: 14 residues. Germline V gene lookup returns CDR1 SGHRS and CDR2 YFSETQ. CDR3 DNA: TGCGCCAGCAGGGCCCTGAGACAAGAAGAGACCCAGTACTTC. As protein: CASRALRQEETQYF.

The chain couples TRBV18 to TRBJ1-5, with 7 bases lining up with TRBD1. Per the germline V gene, CDR1 is KGHSH and CDR2 is LQKENI. V was pared by 2 bases and J by 5 bases, with 6 bases of the junction left unmatched. The CDR3 length is 15 residues. Written as DNA, the CDR3 is TGTGCCAGCTCACCAAGGGACAGCCGTGATCAGCCCCAGCATTTT. This sequence encodes CASSPRDSRDQPQHF.

The genes are TRBV2 and TRBJ2-7; no clear D. This CDR3 region has 11 residues. From germline, CDR1 is SNHLY and CDR2 FYNNEI. V lost 7 bases and J lost 3, with 7 bases in between. In DNA form, the CDR3 reads TGTGCCAGCACTAGATACTACGAGCAGTACTTC. Translating gives CASTRYYEQYF.

In the case of this clone: The sample contains more than one DNA sequence encoding this CDR3. CDR3 nucleotide sequence: TGTGCCAGTAGTATACTAGCGGGCTACTCCTACGAGCAGTACTTC. Translated: CASSILAGYSYEQYF. This chain connects TRBV19 to TRBJ2-7, with TRBD2 identical over 8 bases. Germline CDR1 reads LNHDA; CDR2 reads SQIVND (reference sequence). CDR3 length: 15 amino acids. J lost 0 bases, V lost 2 bases, and 3 bases had no gene match.

The V call is TRBV7-2, the J call TRBJ2-7; 7 bases are a match to TRBD1. Trimming removed 4 bases from V and 4 bases from J; junction bases left unmatched: 10. The CDR3 has 15 residues. The germline V gene has CDR1 SGHTA and CDR2 FQGNSA. In DNA, the CDR3 is TGTGCCAGCAGCTCGGGGACAGCCAGGCGTTACGAGCAGTACTTC. Translated: CASSSGTARRYEQYF.

CDR3 region: CASSLEARSIGEQFF. CDR3 nucleotide sequence: TGTGCCAGCAGCTTGGAGGCTAGAAGTATAGGTGAGCAGTTCTTC. This chain links TRBV11-3 with TRBJ2-1; possibly TRBD2 for D (5 bases). Germline loops: CDR1 SGHNT, CDR2 YENEEA. The CDR3 consists of 15 residues. Trimming pared 3 bases from V and 9 bases from J, leaving 18 bases between.